This T cell receptor (beta chain) was sequenced for a study of shared clonotypes between healthy human individuals. Study results and caveats: Among non-shared clonotypes, generation probabilities were lower than among those shared by all four donors.

Details on this clone: As yet, its antigen is unknown.

Germline CDR1 and CDR2: SGDLS and YYNGEE. This CDR3 spans 18 amino acids. With V trimmed by 4 bases and J by 3 bases, 10 bases remained unmatched. Replicate PCRs from sorted subsets contained roughly 200 ng DNA, which is around 29,000 T cell genomes. This table comes from immunoSEQ multiplex PCR, and its TCRdb copy is limited to in-frame clones, with some not included. The table includes some 2,400,000 clones, nearly 97% detected once. Sequenced sample: naive CD4+ T cells sorted from blood. Subset given: CD45RA+ positively selected. The sequence derives from a man aged 18 to 29 in good health. This chain links TRBV9 with TRBJ2-6; 10 nucleotides agree with TRBD1. CDR3 DNA sequence: TGTGCCAGCAGCCCCTTTCGACAGGGGGCTGGTGGGGCCAACGTCCTGACTTTC. It encodes CASSPFRQGAGGANVLTF.